This T cell receptor (beta chain) is from a study of blood T cell repertoires in COVID-19. Study overall: Sites in the United States, Italy and Spain provided acute and convalescent COVID-19 samples.

Here immunoSEQ multiplex PCR was the method, and the copy in TCRdb shows in-frame clones only, minus some. Of roughly 120,000 clones listed, around 90% are singletons. Germline CDR1 reads SGHAT; CDR2 reads FQDESV (reference sequence). With V trimmed by 0 bases and J by 2 bases, 10 bases remained unmatched. This CDR3 contains 17 residues. The sequenced sample consisted of peripheral blood. This TCR was recovered from a woman between 50 and 59 years old with active or convalescent COVID-19. J is TRBJ2-7 and V is TRBV11-1, with TRBD2 matching over 7 bases. The CDR3 coding sequence is TGTGCCAGCAGCTTAGCGGGTGGCGGGAGCCATACCTACGAGCAGTACTTC. Amino acid sequence: CASSLAGGGSHTYEQYF.